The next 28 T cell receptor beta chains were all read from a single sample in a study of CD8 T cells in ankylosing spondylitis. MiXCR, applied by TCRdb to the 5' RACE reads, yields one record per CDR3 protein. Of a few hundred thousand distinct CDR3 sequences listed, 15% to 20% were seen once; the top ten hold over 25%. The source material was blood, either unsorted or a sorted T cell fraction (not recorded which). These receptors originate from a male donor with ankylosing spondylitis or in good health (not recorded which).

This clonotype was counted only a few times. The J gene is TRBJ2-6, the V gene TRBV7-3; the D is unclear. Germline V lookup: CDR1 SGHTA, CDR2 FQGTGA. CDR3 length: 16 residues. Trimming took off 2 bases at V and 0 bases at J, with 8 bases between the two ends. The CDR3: CASSLGPISGANVLTF. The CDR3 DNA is TGTGCCAGCAGCTTAGGACCGATCTCTGGGGCCAACGTCCTGACTTTC.

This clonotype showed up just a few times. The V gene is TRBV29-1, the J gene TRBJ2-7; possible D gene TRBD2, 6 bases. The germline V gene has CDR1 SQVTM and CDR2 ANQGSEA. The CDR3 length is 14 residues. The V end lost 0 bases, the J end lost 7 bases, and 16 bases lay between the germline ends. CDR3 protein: CSVEDLFGRGEQYF. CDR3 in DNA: TGCAGCGTTGAAGATCTTTTCGGGAGAGGGGAGCAGTACTTC.

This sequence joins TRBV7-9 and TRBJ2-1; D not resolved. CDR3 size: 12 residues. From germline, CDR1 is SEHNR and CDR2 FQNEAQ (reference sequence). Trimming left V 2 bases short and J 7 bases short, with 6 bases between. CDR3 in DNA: TGTGCCAGCAGCTTATCCGTAAATGAGCAGTTCTTC. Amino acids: CASSLSVNEQFF.

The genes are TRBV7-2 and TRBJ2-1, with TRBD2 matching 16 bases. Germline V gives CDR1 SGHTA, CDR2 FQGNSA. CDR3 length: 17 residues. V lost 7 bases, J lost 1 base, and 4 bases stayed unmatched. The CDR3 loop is CASNTGLAGGSYNEQFF. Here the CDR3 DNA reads TGTGCCAGCAATACGGGACTAGCGGGAGGGTCCTACAATGAGCAGTTCTTC.

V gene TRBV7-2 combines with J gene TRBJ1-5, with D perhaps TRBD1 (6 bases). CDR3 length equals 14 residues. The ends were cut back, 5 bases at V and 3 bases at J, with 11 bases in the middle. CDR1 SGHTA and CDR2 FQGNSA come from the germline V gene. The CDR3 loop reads CASSLTGTNQPQHF. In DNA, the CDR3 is TGTGCCAGCAGCCTCACAGGGACCAATCAGCCCCAGCATTTT.

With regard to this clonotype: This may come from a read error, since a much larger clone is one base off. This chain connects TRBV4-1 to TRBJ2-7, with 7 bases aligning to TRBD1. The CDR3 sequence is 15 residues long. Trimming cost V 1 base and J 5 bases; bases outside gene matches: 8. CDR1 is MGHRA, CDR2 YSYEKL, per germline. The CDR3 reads CASSQGVRDSDEQYF. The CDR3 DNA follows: TGCGCCAGCAGCCAAGGTGTCCGGGACAGCGACGAGCAGTACTTC.

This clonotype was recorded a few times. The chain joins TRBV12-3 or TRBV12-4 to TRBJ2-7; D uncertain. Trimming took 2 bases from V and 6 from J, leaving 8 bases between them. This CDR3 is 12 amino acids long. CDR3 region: CASSLRVAEQYF. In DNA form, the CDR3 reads TGTGCCAGCAGTTTACGGGTGGCCGAGCAGTACTTC.

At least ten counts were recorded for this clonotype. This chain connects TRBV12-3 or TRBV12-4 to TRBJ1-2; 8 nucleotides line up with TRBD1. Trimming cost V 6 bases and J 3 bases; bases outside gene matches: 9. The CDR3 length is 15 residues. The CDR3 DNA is TGTGCCAGCAGCCGAACCCTACAGGGGGACTATGGCTACACCTTC. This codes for CASSRTLQGDYGYTF.

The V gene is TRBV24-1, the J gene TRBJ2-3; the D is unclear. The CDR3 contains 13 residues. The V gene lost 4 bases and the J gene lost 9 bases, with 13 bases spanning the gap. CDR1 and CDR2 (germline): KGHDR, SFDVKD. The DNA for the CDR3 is TGTGCCACCAGTGACCGCCCGGCTTCAACGCAGTATTTT. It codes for CATSDRPASTQYF.

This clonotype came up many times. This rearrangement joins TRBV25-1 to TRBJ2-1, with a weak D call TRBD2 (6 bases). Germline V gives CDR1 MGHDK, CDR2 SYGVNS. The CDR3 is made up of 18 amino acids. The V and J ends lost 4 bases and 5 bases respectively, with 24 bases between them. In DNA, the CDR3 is TGTGCCAGCAGTGTCTTCCCCGGGCGGACCACTAGCAACAATGAGCAGTTCTTC. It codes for CASSVFPGRTTSNNEQFF.

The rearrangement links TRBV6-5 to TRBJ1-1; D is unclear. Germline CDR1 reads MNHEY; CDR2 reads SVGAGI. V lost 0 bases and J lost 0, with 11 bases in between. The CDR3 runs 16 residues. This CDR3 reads CASSYSVGKVNTEAFF. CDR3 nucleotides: TGTGCCAGCAGTTACTCGGTGGGGAAAGTGAACACTGAAGCTTTCTTT.

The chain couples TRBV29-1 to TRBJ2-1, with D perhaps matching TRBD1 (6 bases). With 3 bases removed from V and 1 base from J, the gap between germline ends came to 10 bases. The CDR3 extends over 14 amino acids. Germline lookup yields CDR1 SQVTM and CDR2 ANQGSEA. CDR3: CSVEGARSYNEQFF. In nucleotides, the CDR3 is TGCAGCGTTGAGGGGGCGCGGTCCTACAATGAGCAGTTCTTC.

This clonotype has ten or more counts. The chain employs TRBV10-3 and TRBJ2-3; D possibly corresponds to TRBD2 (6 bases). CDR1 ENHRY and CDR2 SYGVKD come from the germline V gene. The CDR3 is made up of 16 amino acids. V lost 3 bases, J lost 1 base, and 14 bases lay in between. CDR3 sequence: CAISDAAGAGTDTQYF. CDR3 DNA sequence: TGTGCCATCAGTGACGCAGCGGGCGCTGGCACAGATACGCAGTATTTT.

The CDR3 DNA follows: TGCGCCAGCAGTGCGGGACAGTTAATCGCTGGAAACACCATATATTTT. This gives the protein CASSAGQLIAGNTIYF. The V call is TRBV4-1, the J call TRBJ1-3; 7 positions match TRBD1. Trimming removed 6 bases from V and 2 bases from J; junction bases left unmatched: 10. The CDR3 totals 16 residues. CDR1 and CDR2 from the germline V gene are MGHRA and YSYEKL.

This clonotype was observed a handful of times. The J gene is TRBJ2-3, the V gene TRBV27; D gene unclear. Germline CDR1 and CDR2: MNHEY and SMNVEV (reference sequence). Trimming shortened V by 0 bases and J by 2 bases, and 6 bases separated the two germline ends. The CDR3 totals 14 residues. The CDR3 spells CASSLSIHTDTQYF. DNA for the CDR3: TGTGCCAGCAGTTTATCGATTCACACAGATACGCAGTATTTT.

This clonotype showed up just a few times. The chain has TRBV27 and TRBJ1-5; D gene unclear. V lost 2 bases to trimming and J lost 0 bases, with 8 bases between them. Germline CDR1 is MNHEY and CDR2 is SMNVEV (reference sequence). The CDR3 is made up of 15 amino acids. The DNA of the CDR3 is TGTGCCAGCAGTTTAGCAGGATATAGCAATCAGCCCCAGCATTTT. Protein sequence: CASSLAGYSNQPQHF.

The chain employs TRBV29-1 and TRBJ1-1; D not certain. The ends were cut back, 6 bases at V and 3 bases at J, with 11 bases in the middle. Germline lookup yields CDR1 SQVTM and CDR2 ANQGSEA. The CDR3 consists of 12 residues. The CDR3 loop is CSVPYDDTEAFF. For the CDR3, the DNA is TGCAGCGTCCCCTACGACGACACTGAAGCTTTCTTT. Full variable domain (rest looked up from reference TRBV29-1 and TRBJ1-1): SAVISQKPSRDICQRGTSLTIQCQVDSQVTMMFWYRQQPGQSLTLIATANQGSEATYESGFVIDKFPISRPNLTFSTLTVSNMSPEDSSIYLCSVPYDDTEAFFGQGTRLTVV.

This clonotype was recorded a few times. CDR3 coding DNA: TGTGCCAGCAGCTTAGCGCGGTCGGGCCTCCCGCAGTACTTC. Its protein is CASSLARSGLPQYF. The chain is built from TRBV7-6 and TRBJ2-7; the D is unclear. The V end was cut by 0 bases, the J end by 9 bases, with 15 bases between. Germline V gene data show CDR1 as SGHVS and CDR2 as FNYEAQ. The CDR3 sequence is 14 residues long.

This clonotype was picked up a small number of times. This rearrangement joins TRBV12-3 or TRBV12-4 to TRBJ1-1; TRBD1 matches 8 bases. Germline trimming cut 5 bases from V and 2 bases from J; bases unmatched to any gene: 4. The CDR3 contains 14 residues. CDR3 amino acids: CASSRGQGNTEAFF. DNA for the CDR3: TGTGCCAGCAGTCGAGGACAGGGAAACACTGAAGCTTTCTTT.

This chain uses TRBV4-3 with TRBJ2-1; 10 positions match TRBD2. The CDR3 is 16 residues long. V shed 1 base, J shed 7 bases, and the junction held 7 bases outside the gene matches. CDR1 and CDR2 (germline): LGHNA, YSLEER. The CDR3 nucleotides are TGCGCCAGCAGCCAAGGTACGGGACTAGCGCAGAATGAGCAGTTCTTC. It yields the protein CASSQGTGLAQNEQFF.

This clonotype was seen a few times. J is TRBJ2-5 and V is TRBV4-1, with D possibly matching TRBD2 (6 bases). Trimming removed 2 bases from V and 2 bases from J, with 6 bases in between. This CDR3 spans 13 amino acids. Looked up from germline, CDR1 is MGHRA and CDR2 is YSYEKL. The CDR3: CASSQRGQETQYF. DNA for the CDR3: TGCGCCAGCAGCCAACGGGGGCAAGAGACCCAGTACTTC.

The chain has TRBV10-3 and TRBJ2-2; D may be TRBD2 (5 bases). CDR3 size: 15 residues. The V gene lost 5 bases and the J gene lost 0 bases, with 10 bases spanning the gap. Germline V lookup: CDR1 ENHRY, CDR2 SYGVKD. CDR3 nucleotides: TGTGCCATCAGTCCAATGGAGGCGAACACCGGGGAGCTGTTTTTT. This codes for CAISPMEANTGELFF.

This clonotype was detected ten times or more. CDR3 nucleotides: TGTGCCAGCAGTCCCATTACAGGGGATTCTTACACTGAAGCTTTCTTT. Residues: CASSPITGDSYTEAFF. V is TRBV27 and J is TRBJ1-1, with TRBD1 identical over 7 bases. This CDR3 is built from 16 residues. Germline V gene lookup returns CDR1 MNHEY and CDR2 SMNVEV (reference sequence). The junction had 12 bases not matched to a gene; V was cut back by 5 bases and J by 3 bases.

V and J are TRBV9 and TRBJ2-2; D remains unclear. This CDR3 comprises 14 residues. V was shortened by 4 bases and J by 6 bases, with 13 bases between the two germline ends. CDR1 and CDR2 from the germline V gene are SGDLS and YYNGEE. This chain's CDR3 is CASSSRTAAGELFF. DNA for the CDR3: TGTGCCAGCAGCTCACGGACCGCCGCCGGGGAGCTGTTTTTT.

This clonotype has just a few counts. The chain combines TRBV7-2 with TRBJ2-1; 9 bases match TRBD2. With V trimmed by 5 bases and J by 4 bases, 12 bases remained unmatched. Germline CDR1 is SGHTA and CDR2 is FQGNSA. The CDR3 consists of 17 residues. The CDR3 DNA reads TGTGCCAGCAGCCGCAATATAGCGGGAGCCGTATACAATGAGCAGTTCTTC. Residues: CASSRNIAGAVYNEQFF.

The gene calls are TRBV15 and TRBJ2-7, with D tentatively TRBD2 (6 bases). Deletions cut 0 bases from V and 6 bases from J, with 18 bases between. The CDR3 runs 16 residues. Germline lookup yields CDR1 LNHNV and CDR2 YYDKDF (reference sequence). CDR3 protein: CATSRDSGGALFEQYF. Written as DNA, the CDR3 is TGTGCCACCAGCAGAGATTCAGGCGGGGCCCTCTTCGAGCAGTACTTC.

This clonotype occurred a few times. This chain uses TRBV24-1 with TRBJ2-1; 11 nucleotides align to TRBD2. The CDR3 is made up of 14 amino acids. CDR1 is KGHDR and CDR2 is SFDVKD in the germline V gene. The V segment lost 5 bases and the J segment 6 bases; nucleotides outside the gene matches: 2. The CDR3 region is CATSGSGRANEQFF. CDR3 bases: TGTGCCACCAGTGGTAGCGGGAGGGCCAATGAGCAGTTCTTC.

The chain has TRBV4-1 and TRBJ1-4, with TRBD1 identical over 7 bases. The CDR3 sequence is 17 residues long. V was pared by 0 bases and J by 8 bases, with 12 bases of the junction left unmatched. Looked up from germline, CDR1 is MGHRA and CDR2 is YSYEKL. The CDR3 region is CASSQDVTGILGEKLFF. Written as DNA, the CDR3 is TGCGCCAGCAGCCAAGATGTGACAGGGATTTTAGGAGAAAAACTGTTTTTT.